This TCR beta chain was sequenced for a study of blood T cell repertoires in COVID-19. Study in general: T cells, B-cell-depleted T cells, or PBMCs provided the cDNA or gDNA that served as material.

In the original processing: Researchers report that nucleated cell counts were estimated from reference gene primer amplification. The table came from immunoSEQ multiplex PCR; TCRdb's copy has only in-frame clones and leaves some out. The V and J calls and clone size were taken over from that table, and D and trimming were inferred from the DNA. In the table there are around 160,000 clones, over 75% of which are singletons. This clone showed up just a few times. Participants spanned ages about 18 to 90 years and resided in over 20 US areas. What the recovered Cohort 3 donors had was two negative PCRs, clearance, or symptom resolution. Germline V CDR1 and CDR2: LNHDA, SQIVND (reference sequence). V lost 0 bases and J 8 bases, leaving 14 bases between the germline ends. This CDR3 has 15 residues.

This clonotype originated in a man between 45 and 60 years old who had recovered from COVID-19. The sample comprised PBMCs or T cells enriched from blood (not recorded which). V gene TRBV19 combines with J gene TRBJ2-1; D perhaps matches TRBD2 (5 bases). Here the CDR3 DNA reads TGTGCCAGTAGTATAGAGCAGCGGTACCACGATGAGCAGTTCTTC. Its protein product is CASSIEQRYHDEQFF.